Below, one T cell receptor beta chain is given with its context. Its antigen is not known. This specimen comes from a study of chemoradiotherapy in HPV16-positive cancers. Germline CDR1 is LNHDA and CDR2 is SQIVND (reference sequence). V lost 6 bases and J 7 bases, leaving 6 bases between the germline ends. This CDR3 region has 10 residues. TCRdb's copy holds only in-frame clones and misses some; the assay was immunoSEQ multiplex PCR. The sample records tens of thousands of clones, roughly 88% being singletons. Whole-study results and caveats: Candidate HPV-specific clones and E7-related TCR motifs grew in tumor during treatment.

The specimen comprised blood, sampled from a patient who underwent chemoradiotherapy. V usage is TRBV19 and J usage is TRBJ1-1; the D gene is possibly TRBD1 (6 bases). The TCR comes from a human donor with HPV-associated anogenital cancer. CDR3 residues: CASSRGEAFF. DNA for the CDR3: TGTGCCAGTAGCAGGGGTGAAGCTTTCTTT. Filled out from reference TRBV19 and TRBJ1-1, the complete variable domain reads DGGITQSPKYLFRKEGQNVTLSCEQNLNHDAMYWYRQDPGQGLRLIYYSQIVNDFQKGDIAEGYSVSREKKESFPLTVTSAQKNPTAFYLCASSRGEAFFGQGTRLTVV.